This paragraph covers one TCR beta chain sequence. Its target is not known. This record comes from a study of cytomegalovirus exposure and HLA in healthy donors. In the PCR, 60 Vbeta and 13 Jbeta primers were used. Original analysis: About 10 million of some 80 million unique TCR beta chains were shared, per a later count. Libraries were prepared by immunoSEQ multiplex PCR; TCRdb keeps only in-frame clonotypes and omits some of them. The V and J calls and clone size were taken over from that table, and D and trimming were inferred from the DNA. Of roughly 170,000 clones listed, roughly 86% are singletons. Study results and limitations: For most TCR beta V segments, an earlier analysis put the productive rate at about 90% or about 30% of the time. In a later analysis, TCR beta V- and J-gene trimming was associated with a missense DCLRE1C variant. Cytomegalovirus status, reportedly, was diagnosed with high specificity and sensitivity by the classifier.

The sequence derives from a girl aged 5-17 years in good health and CMV-seropositive. The source material was PBMCs.

The CDR3 region has the DNA TGCGCCAGCAGCCAATATGGGGGGATCGGTCAGCCCCAGCATTTT. The encoded protein is CASSQYGGIGQPQHF. The chain combines TRBV4-1 with TRBJ1-5, with a weak D call TRBD1 (5 bases). Deletions cut 2 bases from V and 6 bases from J, with 14 bases between. This CDR3 comprises 15 residues. The germline CDR1 and CDR2 sequences are MGHRA and YSYEKL.